Listed here are 28 T cell receptor beta chains from one sample, sequenced in a study of blood T cell repertoires in COVID-19. TCRdb's copy holds only in-frame clones and misses some; the assay was immunoSEQ multiplex PCR. The sample lists 330,000 or so clones; around nine tenths were seen once. The sample was PBMCs or T cells enriched from blood (not recorded which). Receptors originate from a woman younger than 45 who had been exposed to COVID-19.

This sequence joins TRBV7-9 and TRBJ2-5, with 14 bases that match TRBD2. With 5 bases clipped from V and 4 bases from J, the junction kept 6 bases outside the gene matches. The CDR3 extends over 16 amino acids. The V gene's germline CDR1 is SEHNR and CDR2 FQNEAQ (reference sequence). The CDR3 nucleotides are TGTGCCAGCAGCCCACCGGGACTAGCGGGAGTAGAGACCCAGTACTTC. Translation: CASSPPGLAGVETQYF.

The chain uses TRBV3-1 (or the pseudogene TRBV3-2) and TRBJ2-7, with D possibly being TRBD2 (6 bases). This CDR3 is built from 13 residues. Looked up from germline, CDR1 is LGHDT and CDR2 is YNNKEL (reference sequence). V dropped 4 bases and J dropped 4 bases, with 11 bases sitting between them. DNA for the CDR3: TGTGCCAGCAGCCCGGCGGGGTTGTACGAGCAGTACTTC. This translates into CASSPAGLYEQYF.

This chain connects TRBV3-1 (or the pseudogene TRBV3-2) to TRBJ2-7; 8 bases line up with TRBD2. Germline trimming cut 0 bases from V and 2 bases from J; bases unmatched to any gene: 12. This CDR3 spans 18 amino acids. CDR1 and CDR2 (germline): LGHDT, YNNKEL (reference sequence). In DNA form, the CDR3 reads TGTGCCAGCAGCCAAGATTTGGGGTGGGCGGGAGGAGCCTACGAGCAGTACTTC. This translates into CASSQDLGWAGGAYEQYF.

The rearrangement uses TRBV5-1 and TRBJ2-1, with TRBD2 matching 8 bases. CDR1 is SGHRS and CDR2 is YFSETQ in the germline V gene. The trim removed 0 bases at V and 3 bases at J, leaving 8 bases unmatched. The CDR3 loop spans 17 amino acids. CDR3 nucleotides: TGCGCCAGCAGCTTGGCGAGCGGGAGTATAGTCTACAATGAGCAGTTCTTC. Translated: CASSLASGSIVYNEQFF.

The V and J genes are TRBV11-2 and TRBJ1-2; 9 positions agree with TRBD1. Germline-derived CDR1 and CDR2 are SGHAT and FQNNGV. The length of the CDR3 is 16 residues. V was clipped by 5 bases and J by 5 bases; unmatched bases: 12. For the CDR3, the DNA is TGTGCCAGCAGCCCCCGGTCGGGACAGGGCGGGTATGGCTACACCTTC. Protein product: CASSPRSGQGGYGYTF.

This clone was seen more than once but under ten times. The gene calls are TRBV7-8 and TRBJ2-7; D ambiguous. The CDR3 covers 14 residues. In germline, CDR1 is SGHVS, CDR2 FQNEAQ. V was cut by 5 bases and J by 0 bases, with 11 bases left in between. In DNA form, the CDR3 reads TGTGCCAGCAGCCCCGTGTTCCCCTCCTACGAGCAGTACTTC. The encoded protein is CASSPVFPSYEQYF.

The chain couples TRBV18 to TRBJ2-1; TRBD2 agrees at 15 bases. Germline lookup yields CDR1 KGHSH and CDR2 LQKENI. The CDR3 has 16 amino acids. With 3 bases clipped from V and 6 bases from J, the junction kept 3 bases outside the gene matches. The CDR3 here is CASSPPGLAGGNEQFF. DNA of the CDR3: TGTGCCAGCTCACCTCCGGGACTAGCGGGAGGCAATGAGCAGTTCTTC.

The rearrangement links TRBV18 to TRBJ2-7; maybe TRBD2 (5 bases). Germline V CDR1 and CDR2: KGHSH, LQKENI. Trimming removed 3 bases at V and 7 bases at J, with 19 bases between. CDR3 size: 15 residues. This CDR3 is CASSPPSSASGEQYF. The CDR3 DNA sequence: TGTGCCAGCTCACCTCCGTCGTCGGCGTCGGGGGAGCAGTACTTC.

This sequence joins TRBV5-1 and TRBJ2-2, with 7 bases matching TRBD1. The germline V gene encodes CDR1 SGHRS and CDR2 YFSETQ. The V segment lost 4 bases and the J segment 0 bases; nucleotides outside the gene matches: 3. The CDR3 length is 15 residues. This chain's CDR3 is CASSVDRPNTGELFF. CDR3 in DNA: TGCGCCAGCAGCGTGGACAGGCCGAACACCGGGGAGCTGTTTTTT.

The chain is built from TRBV3-1 (or the pseudogene TRBV3-2) and TRBJ2-5, with 7 bases lining up with TRBD1. The CDR3 loop spans 15 amino acids. J was trimmed by 1 base and V by 0 bases; bases with no gene match: 2. The germline gives CDR1 LGHDT, CDR2 YNNKEL (reference sequence). The CDR3 sequence is CASSQDGTAQETQYF. The CDR3 bases are TGTGCCAGCAGCCAAGACGGGACAGCCCAAGAGACCCAGTACTTC.

The chain employs TRBV5-1 and TRBJ1-5; the D gene is possibly TRBD1 (6 bases). The CDR3 extends over 15 amino acids. V gave up 4 bases and J gave up 3 bases, with 14 bases separating them. Germline V gives CDR1 SGHRS, CDR2 YFSETQ. The CDR3 sequence is CASSSVGGPNQPQHF. The CDR3 DNA reads as TGCGCCAGCAGCAGCGTCGGGGGGCCCAATCAGCCCCAGCATTTT.

This chain links TRBV28 with TRBJ1-6, with 9 bases that match TRBD1. Germline V gene data show CDR1 as MDHEN and CDR2 as SYDVKM. J was trimmed by 10 bases and V by 2 bases; bases with no gene match: 9. The CDR3 runs to 16 residues. CDR3 loop: CASSLPSQGARSPLHF. The DNA for the CDR3 is TGTGCCAGCAGTTTACCCTCACAGGGGGCTCGATCACCCCTCCACTTT. Based on the CDR3 plus reference TRBV28 and TRBJ1-6, the full variable domain is DVKVTQSSRYLVKRTGEKVFLECVQDMDHENMFWYRQDPGLGLRLIYFSYDVKMKEKGDIPEGYSVSREKKERFSLILESASTNQTSMYLCASSLPSQGARSPLHFGNGTRLTVT.

V gene TRBV19 combines with J gene TRBJ1-4; maybe TRBD1 (5 bases). CDR1 and CDR2 from the germline V gene are LNHDA and SQIVND (reference sequence). CDR3 length: 15 amino acids. V was trimmed by 7 bases and J by 3 bases, leaving 15 bases between them. For the CDR3, the DNA is TGTGCCAGTACCGACACAGGAATTGCTAATGAAAAACTGTTTTTT. Protein product: CASTDTGIANEKLFF.

This clone was seen at least ten times. This chain uses TRBV4-2 with TRBJ2-7, with 9 bases that match TRBD2. The CDR3 is 16 amino acids. CDR1 and CDR2 (germline): LGHNA, YNFKEQ. J lost 1 base, V lost 0 bases, and 4 bases had no gene match. The CDR3, as DNA: TGTGCCAGCAGCCAAGAGCGGAGCGGGGGGTCCTACGAGCAGTACTTC. Residues: CASSQERSGGSYEQYF.

This clone was counted a few times. This chain connects TRBV24-1 to TRBJ2-1, with a weak D call TRBD1 (5 bases). Germline loops: CDR1 KGHDR, CDR2 SFDVKD. The CDR3 consists of 18 residues. Deletions cut 1 base from V and 1 base from J, with 16 bases between. The CDR3 here is CATSDFVRKGESYNEQFF. DNA of the CDR3: TGTGCCACCAGTGATTTTGTGAGGAAAGGGGAATCCTACAATGAGCAGTTCTTC.

The chain links TRBV4-1 to TRBJ1-1, with no clear D. Per germline, CDR1 MGHRA and CDR2 YSYEKL. The CDR3 spans 13 residues. Deletions cut 0 bases from V and 7 bases from J, with 9 bases between. The CDR3 is CASSQDQRVEAFF. The CDR3 region has the DNA TGCGCCAGCAGCCAAGATCAGAGGGTTGAAGCTTTCTTT.

The J gene is TRBJ2-5, the V gene TRBV3-1 (or the pseudogene TRBV3-2); D is unresolved. The CDR3 extends over 12 amino acids. Germline V gives CDR1 LGHDT, CDR2 YNNKEL (reference sequence). V shed 3 bases and J shed 4 bases, with 6 bases lying between them. The CDR3 here is CASSHSRETQYF. As DNA, the CDR3 is TGTGCCAGCAGCCATAGTCGAGAGACCCAGTACTTC.

This chain joins TRBV28 and TRBJ2-3, with TRBD2 as a possible D gene (6 bases). V lost 0 bases and J lost 0, with 10 bases in between. This CDR3 is built from 16 residues. Germline CDR1 MDHEN, CDR2 SYDVKM. Written as DNA, the CDR3 is TGTGCCAGCAGTTTATGGGGGGGACGGAGCACAGATACGCAGTATTTT. Protein product: CASSLWGGRSTDTQYF.

CDR3 protein: CAWSSGPGGGNQPQHF. Written as DNA, the CDR3 is TGTGCCTGGAGTTCAGGACCCGGAGGAGGCAATCAGCCCCAGCATTTT. The V and J genes are TRBV30 and TRBJ1-5; D ambiguous. CDR1 is GTSNPN, CDR2 SVGIG, per germline (reference sequence). The CDR3 is 16 residues long. The ends were cut back, 2 bases at V and 2 bases at J, with 16 bases in the middle.

The count of this clone is one. This chain uses TRBV27 with TRBJ2-3; 9 nucleotides line up with TRBD2. In germline, CDR1 is MNHEY, CDR2 SMNVEV (reference sequence). V shed 3 bases, J shed 6 bases, and the junction held 7 bases outside the gene matches. This CDR3 region has 15 residues. DNA for the CDR3: TGTGCCAGCAGTTTGGGGACTAGCAGGGCGGATACGCAGTATTTT. This sequence encodes CASSLGTSRADTQYF.

CDR3 nucleotide sequence: TGTGCCAGCAGCACAGCGGGGTCCGGAAACACCATATATTTT. This codes for CASSTAGSGNTIYF. The chain is built from TRBV11-2 and TRBJ1-3, with D hard to call. Trimming removed 5 bases at V and 4 bases at J, with 12 bases between. The CDR3 is 14 residues long. The germline CDR1 and CDR2 sequences are SGHAT and FQNNGV. Full variable domain (missing parts from reference TRBV11-2 and TRBJ1-3): EAGVAQSPRYKIIEKRQSVAFWCNPISGHATLYWYQQILGQGPKLLIQFQNNGVVDDSQLPKDRFSAERLKGVDSTLKIQPAKLEDSAVYLCASSTAGSGNTIYFGEGSWLTVV.

This clone was detected once. The rearrangement joins TRBV11-3 to TRBJ1-1; D ambiguous. The ends were cut back, 0 bases at V and 5 bases at J, with 16 bases in the middle. Germline V gives CDR1 SGHNT, CDR2 YENEEA. The CDR3 extends over 16 amino acids. In nucleotides, the CDR3 is TGTGCCAGCAGCTTAGATCCGAGACTTCCGTCGACTGAAGCTTTCTTT. It translates to CASSLDPRLPSTEAFF.

J is TRBJ2-1 and V is TRBV6-4; possible D gene TRBD2, 6 bases. The V and J ends lost 0 bases and 3 bases respectively, with 12 bases between them. The CDR3 totals 16 residues. Germline CDR1 MRHNA, CDR2 SNTAGT. CDR3 loop: CASSDSAGTYYNEQFF. CDR3 DNA: TGTGCCAGCAGTGACTCGGCGGGGACCTACTACAATGAGCAGTTCTTC.

The rearrangement joins TRBV6-2 or TRBV6-3 to TRBJ1-1; 10 nucleotides align to TRBD1. From germline, CDR1 is MNHEY and CDR2 SVGEGT. This CDR3 has 14 residues. After removal of 3 bases from V and 11 bases from J, the junction contained 9 bases not matched to a gene. CDR3 nucleotide sequence: TGTGCCAGCAGTTATAAGGGGGACAGGGGTGAGGCTTTCTTT. Translating it yields CASSYKGDRGEAFF.

This clone was seen more than once but under ten times. V is TRBV19 and J is TRBJ1-4; TRBD1 matches 9 bases. In germline, CDR1 is LNHDA, CDR2 SQIVND (reference sequence). The CDR3 consists of 17 residues. J was trimmed by 4 bases and V by 3 bases; bases with no gene match: 9. The CDR3 bases are TGTGCCAGTAGTATCCTGAGGGGACAGGGATATAATGAAAAACTGTTTTTT. Translation gives CASSILRGQGYNEKLFF. Full variable domain (missing parts from reference TRBV19 and TRBJ1-4): DGGITQSPKYLFRKEGQNVTLSCEQNLNHDAMYWYRQDPGQGLRLIYYSQIVNDFQKGDIAEGYSVSREKKESFPLTVTSAQKNPTAFYLCASSILRGQGYNEKLFFGSGTQLSVL.

V usage is TRBV5-6 and J usage is TRBJ1-1; perhaps TRBD1 as D (5 bases). Germline values: CDR1 SGHDT, CDR2 YYEEEE. V dropped 4 bases and J dropped 4 bases, with 8 bases sitting between them. This CDR3 region has 12 residues. The CDR3 region has the DNA TGTGCCAGCAGCCGGGGGATCACTGAAGCTTTCTTT. Protein: CASSRGITEAFF.

This clone showed up just a few times. The chain recombines TRBV3-1 (or the pseudogene TRBV3-2) with TRBJ1-2, with D possibly matching TRBD1 (6 bases). Between the trimmed V and J ends, which lost 4 bases and 11 bases, there was a span of 17 bases. The CDR3 runs to 13 residues. CDR1 is LGHDT and CDR2 is YNNKEL in the germline V gene (reference sequence). CDR3 nucleotide sequence: TGTGCCAGCAGCCTCCTTCAGGGGCTGGATTACACCTTC. Translated: CASSLLQGLDYTF.

V usage is TRBV27 and J usage is TRBJ1-2; no reliable D call. The CDR3 is 14 amino acids. The V end was cut by 5 bases, the J end by 1 base, with 11 bases between. Germline assignment: CDR1 MNHEY and CDR2 SMNVEV (reference sequence). The CDR3 region is CASSLRGNNYGYTF. DNA for the CDR3: TGTGCCAGCAGTCTCCGCGGGAATAACTATGGCTACACCTTC.